What follows is one T cell receptor beta chain and its context. The antigen it binds to is not known. Base qualities are missing; no much larger clone stands one base away. For sequencing of the TCRbeta CDR3 region, genomic DNA was extracted from the sorted cells. TCRbeta CDR3 regions were sequenced using the immunoSEQ Assay. Imported from immuneACCESS, the table was reduced by TCRdb to in-frame sequences with V and J called. These copies leave out some clones; in studies compared against another copy, an unresolved V gene accounts for under half, and the cause of the remainder is not known. The sample records 100,000 to 110,000 clones, over 75% of which are singletons. The ten top clones hold 0.15% to 0.2% of the sample. The record originates from a study of OX40 agonist ivuxolimab in advanced cancers. For the wider study: Ivuxolimab was a fully human IgG2 agonistic monoclonal antibody targeting the costimulatory receptor OX40 (CD134). The purpose of peripheral TCRbeta sequencing was to test whether ivuxolimab changed TCR sequence diversity and led to clonal T-cell expansion. Intravenous ivuxolimab was administered to patients every 2 weeks at six dose levels: 0.01, 0.1, 0.3, 1.5, 3 and 10 mg/kg. Three dose-escalation patients achieved partial responses, one with hepatocellular carcinoma and two with cutaneous melanoma. Of the roughly 51 patients in dose escalation, 19 had hepatocellular carcinoma, roughly 15 had melanoma, 9 had renal cell carcinoma and 9 had head and neck cancer. In the dose-escalation cohort, roughly 80% of patients were male, and the mean age was about 55 years, with a range of about 23 to 90. The paper reports the monotherapy dose-escalation portion (N ≈ 52 patients) of the phase I ivuxolimab trial. Prior anti-PD-1, anti-PD-L1 or anti-CTLA-4 therapy was permitted, and checkpoint inhibitors had been received by more than 35% of dose-escalation patients.

Patients with a history of autoimmune disease or receiving systemic immunosuppression were excluded from the trial. Peripheral blood for TCR sequencing was drawn from every dose cohort at baseline, at cycle 4 day 1 and at cycle 7 day 1. Samples were obtained from an open-label, multicenter, first-in-human phase I dose-escalation trial of ivuxolimab. Adults with locally advanced or metastatic head and neck squamous cell, hepatocellular, melanoma or renal cell carcinoma were enrolled in the trial. Before TCR sequencing, CD4+ and CD8+ T cells were separately sorted from peripheral blood. The paper's findings and limits, for the study overall: At doses from 0.1 to 3.0 mg/kg, clonal expansion was seen in both CD4+ and CD8+ blood T cells between baseline and week 6. After ivuxolimab, CD8+ T cells had more expanded clones than CD4+ T cells on average. The antigen specificity of the clonally expanded peripheral T cells was not determined. In the 0.1-3.0 mg/kg groups, partial responders were among the patients with the lowest normalized peripheral clonal expansion, particularly in CD8+ T cells. Low levels of normalized T-cell clonal expansion were also seen in some patients who did not respond.

The sequence was collected from an adult with an advanced solid tumor such as melanoma, head and neck, liver or kidney cancer. Sample: CD4+ or CD8+ T cells sorted from blood, taken in a trial of the OX40 agonist ivuxolimab.

DNA sequence: TGTGCCAGCAGTTACCCGACAGGGAAGATGGAGACCCAGTACTTC. Its protein product is CASSYPTGKMETQYF. The chain uses TRBV25-1 and TRBJ2-5, with 7 bases in between that match TRBD1. Trimming removed 5 bases from V and 5 bases from J; the gene matches leave 11 bases unexplained. CDR1 and CDR2 are read off the germline V gene as MGHDK and SYGVNS. The CDR3, cysteine through phenylalanine, is 15 amino acids long. Here the CDR3 DNA is all that survives: 45 bases in frame from base 1.